Detailed here is one TCR beta chain. Trimming took 1 base from V and 9 from J, leaving 15 bases between them. CDR3 length equals 15 residues. These data belong to a study of identical twins. TCRdb analysed the 5' RACE reads with MiXCR anew, one entry per CDR3 protein. The sample has 1.5 million to 2 million distinct CDR3 sequences, around 29% seen once. The V and J genes are TRBV12-3 or TRBV12-4 and TRBJ1-4, with D tentatively TRBD1 (5 bases). The receptor was isolated from a newborn girl in good health. Sequenced sample: cord blood. CDR3 sequence (DNA): TGTGCCAGCAGTTTAGAAGGCAGGGTGGAGCAAAAACTGTTTTTT. Protein: CASSLEGRVEQKLFF.